A selection of T cell receptor beta chains follows, all from one sample in a study of blood T cell repertoires in COVID-19. TCRdb's copy holds only in-frame clones and misses some; the assay was immunoSEQ multiplex PCR. The sample carries about 93,000 clones, roughly nine tenths recorded once. Sequencing used peripheral blood. The receptors derive from a human donor with active COVID-19. The donor label of this sample is uncertain. The CDR3 runs from the conserved cysteine through the conserved F or W.

TRBV9	15	TRBJ2-7	CASSPTSGSSYEQYF
TRBV2	13	TRBJ2-7	CATKGTGTYEQYF
TRBV7-2	18	TRBJ2-5	CASSLGSILAGARETQYF
TRBV7-9	16	TRBJ1-5	CASRHLSGGSDQPQHF
TRBV13	13	TRBJ2-1	CASSLVTYNEQFF
TRBV5-1	13	TRBJ2-7	CASGRSGEYEQYF
TRBV27	15	TRBJ2-1	CASSLFSGGATEQFF
TRBV1	16	TRBJ2-1	CTSSQEGLAVVYEQFF
TRBV18	17	TRBJ1-2	CASSPLNHGQGAGNYTF
TRBV11-2	13	TRBJ2-7	CASSPRQGYEQYF
TRBV27	17	TRBJ2-7	CASSTQVQDYPPYEQYF
TRBV11-2	15	TRBJ1-2	CASSLESDRYYGYTF
TRBV10-3	15	TRBJ1-2	CAIRGGENSNYGYTF